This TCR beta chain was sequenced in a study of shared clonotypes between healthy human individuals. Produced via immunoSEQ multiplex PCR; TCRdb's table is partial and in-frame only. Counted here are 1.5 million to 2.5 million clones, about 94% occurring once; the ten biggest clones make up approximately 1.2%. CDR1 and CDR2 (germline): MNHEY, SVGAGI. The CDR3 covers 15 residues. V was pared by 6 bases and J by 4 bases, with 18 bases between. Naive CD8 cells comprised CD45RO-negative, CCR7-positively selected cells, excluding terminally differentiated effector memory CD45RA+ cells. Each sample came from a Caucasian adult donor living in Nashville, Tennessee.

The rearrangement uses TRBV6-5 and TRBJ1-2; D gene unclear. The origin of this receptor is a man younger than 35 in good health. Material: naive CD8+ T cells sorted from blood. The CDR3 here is CASSFRAHLRYGYTF. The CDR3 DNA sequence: TGTGCCAGCAGCTTCCGGGCCCACCTGCGCTATGGCTACACCTTC.